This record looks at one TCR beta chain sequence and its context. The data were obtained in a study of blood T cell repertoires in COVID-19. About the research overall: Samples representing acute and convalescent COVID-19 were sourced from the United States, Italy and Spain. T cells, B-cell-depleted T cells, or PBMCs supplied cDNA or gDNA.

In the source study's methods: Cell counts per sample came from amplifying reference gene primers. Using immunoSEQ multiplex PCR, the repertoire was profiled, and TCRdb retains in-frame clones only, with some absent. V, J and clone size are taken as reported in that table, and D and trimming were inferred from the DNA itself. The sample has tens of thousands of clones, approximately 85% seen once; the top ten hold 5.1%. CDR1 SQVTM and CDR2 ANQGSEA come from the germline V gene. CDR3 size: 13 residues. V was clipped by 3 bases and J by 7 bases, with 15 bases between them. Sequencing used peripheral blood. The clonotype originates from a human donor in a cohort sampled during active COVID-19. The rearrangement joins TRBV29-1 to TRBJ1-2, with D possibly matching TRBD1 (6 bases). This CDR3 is CSVDLQGRGGYTF. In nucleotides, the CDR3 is TGCAGCGTTGACTTACAGGGTAGGGGTGGCTACACCTTC.